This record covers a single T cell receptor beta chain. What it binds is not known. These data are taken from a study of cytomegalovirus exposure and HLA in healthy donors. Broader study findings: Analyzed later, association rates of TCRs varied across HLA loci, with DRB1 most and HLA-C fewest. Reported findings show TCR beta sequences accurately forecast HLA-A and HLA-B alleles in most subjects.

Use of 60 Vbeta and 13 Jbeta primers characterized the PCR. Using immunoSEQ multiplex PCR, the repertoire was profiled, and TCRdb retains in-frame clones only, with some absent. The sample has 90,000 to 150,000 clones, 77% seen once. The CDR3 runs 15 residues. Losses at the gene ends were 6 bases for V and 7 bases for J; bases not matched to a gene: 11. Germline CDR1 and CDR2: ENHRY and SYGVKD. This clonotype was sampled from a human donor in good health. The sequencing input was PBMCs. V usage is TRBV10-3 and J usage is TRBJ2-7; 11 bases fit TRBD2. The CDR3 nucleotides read TGTGCCATCAGACCACTAGCGGGAGTTCTGGGTGAGCAGTACTTC. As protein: CAIRPLAGVLGEQYF.